This TCR beta chain derives from a study of blood T cell repertoires in COVID-19. The CDR3 sequence is 13 residues long. Germline assignment: CDR1 SGHRS and CDR2 YFSETQ. Trimming took 4 bases from V and 9 from J; bases not matched to a gene: 5. In the authors' methods: Amplification with reference gene primers provided the estimates of nucleated cell counts. Data came from immunoSEQ multiplex PCR; TCRdb stores just in-frame clones and leaves some out. The DNA gave D and trimming, while V, J and clone size come from that table. Of 40,000 to 60,000 clones in the sample, roughly two thirds were seen once. The sample holds a few counts of this clone.

The sequence came from a woman aged 70-85 years with acute or convalescent COVID-19. The chain has TRBV5-1 and TRBJ2-1, with 9 nucleotides matching TRBD1. The sequenced sample consisted of peripheral blood. CDR3 sequence reads: CASSLADRGEQFF. CDR3 coding DNA: TGCGCCAGCAGCCTGGCGGACAGGGGTGAGCAGTTCTTC.